The TCR beta chain described here comes from a study of breast tumors, draining lymph nodes, adjacent tissues. Overall study findings and caveats: Findings are consistent with lymph node origin and intratumoral expansion of most tumor T cells. Tumors had less TCR diversity than lymph nodes, more than nontumor tissue.

Breast cancer patients provided tissue from their axillary draining lymph nodes. This CDR3 has 13 residues. Germline CDR1 and CDR2: MGHDK and SYGVNS. As concerns this clonotype: What it binds is not known.

TCRdb independently ran MiXCR on the multiplex PCR reads; one entry per CDR3 protein. The profile covers approximately 150,000 distinct CDR3 sequences, with about 34% appearing a single time and 3.8% taken by the ten largest. V is TRBV25-1 and J is TRBJ1-4, with a possible D match to TRBD1 (5 bases). With the DNA end fitting TRBJ1-1 better, the J assignment may be wrong. The receptor comes from a female donor with breast cancer. Some clones in this sample may be carry-over from other donors' samples. The sequenced sample was axillary lymph node tissue. The CDR3: CASSLGQLNGAFF. CDR3 bases: TGTGCCAGCAGTTTAGGACAATTGAACGGAGCTTTCTTT.